This is a list of T cell receptor beta chains from one sample in a study of cytomegalovirus exposure and HLA in healthy donors. Generated by immunoSEQ multiplex PCR, the TCRdb table keeps only in-frame clones and is missing some. The sample holds 90,000 to 130,000 clones, around 83% seen once. The material sequenced was PBMCs. The origin of the receptors is a woman aged 55-70 years in good health and CMV-seropositive. Both conserved end residues are part of each CDR3. A D gene is named only where the DNA matches it firmly. Rows give clone size only sometimes, using once, few, many, or a class for an expanded clone.

d_call j_call clone_size v_call cdr3_nt cdr3_aa
NA TRBJ2-1 NA TRBV5-1 TGCGCCAGCAGCCCGACAATAAACGACAATGAGCAGTTCTTC CASSPTINDNEQFF
NA TRBJ1-2 NA TRBV10-3 TGTGCCATCAGCCCTGCGGGGGAGGGTGGCTACACCTTC CAISPAGEGGYTF
NA TRBJ2-1 NA TRBV10-3 TGTGCCATCAATCGGCGGCAGAGCTCCTACAATGAGCAGTTCTTC CAINRRQSSYNEQFF
NA TRBJ1-1 NA TRBV27 TGTGCCAGCAGTTTATTGGCTGGGGGGAGGAACACTGAAGCTTTCTTT CASSLLAGGRNTEAFF
TRBD2 TRBJ2-7 once TRBV4-1 TGCGCCAGCAGCCAAGATCCCAGCGGGAGCTCCTACGAGCAGTACTTC CASSQDPSGSSYEQYF
NA TRBJ2-1 NA TRBV30 TGTGCCTGGAGTCTCGGTTCCTACTATGAGCAGTTCTTC CAWSLGSYYEQFF
NA TRBJ1-1 NA TRBV2 TGTGCCAGCAGGCACAGGGTCCTGAAAAGCTTGAACACTGAAGCTTTCTTT CASRHRVLKSLNTEAFF
TRBD2 TRBJ2-1 NA TRBV7-6 TGTGCCAGCAGACCTCTAGCGGTTTCCTACAATGAGCAGTTCTTC CASRPLAVSYNEQFF
NA TRBJ2-3 NA TRBV6-5 TGTGCCAGCAGTTCGGAGGGGCCTATTGACACAGATACGCAGTATTTT CASSSEGPIDTDTQYF
TRBD1 TRBJ1-2 NA TRBV28 TGTGCCAGCAGTTACGGACAGGGCTATGGCTACACCTTC CASSYGQGYGYTF
NA TRBJ1-5 few TRBV28 TGTGCCAGCAGCTCCTCCCGGGCAGGGTGGTTTCGGAGCAATCAGCCCCAGCATTTT CASSSSRAGWFRSNQPQHF
NA TRBJ1-5 few TRBV7-3 TGTGCCAGCAGCCGCACCCTAGCTAGCAATCAGCCCCAGCATTTT CASSRTLASNQPQHF
TRBD2 TRBJ2-3 NA TRBV28 TGTGCCAGCAGTTCACAGAAAGCTAGCGGGGTCACAGATACGCAGTATTTT CASSSQKASGVTDTQYF
TRBD1 TRBJ1-1 NA TRBV18 TGTGCCAGCTCACCATATGATGACAGGGACACTGAAGCTTTCTTT CASSPYDDRDTEAFF
NA TRBJ1-3 NA TRBV19 TGTGCCAGTACCGAGGACAGCTCTGGAAACACCATATATTTT CASTEDSSGNTIYF
NA TRBJ1-1 NA TRBV10-3 TGTGCCATCAGTGAGGCCGGGGGGGCCTGGGCTTTCTTT CAISEAGGAWAFF
NA TRBJ1-6 NA TRBV30 TGTGCCTGGAAGCGCGGTTATAATTCACCCCTCCACTTT CAWKRGYNSPLHF
NA TRBJ2-4 NA TRBV15 TGTGCCACCAGCAGAGCGCGACAGGGGAGGGACATTCAGTACTTC CATSRARQGRDIQYF
TRBD1 TRBJ1-1 NA TRBV2 TGTGCCAGCAGAACCGGGACAGACGGCACTGAAGCTTTCTTT CASRTGTDGTEAFF
TRBD2 TRBJ2-7 NA TRBV5-4 TGTGCCAGCAGCCCACTAGCGGGAGGGGGTGAGCAGTACTTC CASSPLAGGGEQYF
TRBD1 TRBJ1-2 once TRBV28 TGTGCCAGCAGTTTAACAGGGGACTATGGCTACACCTTC CASSLTGDYGYTF
NA TRBJ1-3 once TRBV11-2 TGTGCCAGCAGCTTAATAGACACCATATATTTT CASSLIDTIYF
TRBD1 TRBJ1-2 NA TRBV19 TGTGCCAGTAACACAGGGGCCACCTTTACCCGGAACTATGGCTACACCTTC CASNTGATFTRNYGYTF
NA TRBJ2-5 NA TRBV4-1 TGCGCCAGCAGCCAAGATGGGGCAGGGCTGGAGACCCAGTACTTC CASSQDGAGLETQYF
TRBD2 TRBJ2-3 NA TRBV5-4 TGTGCCAGCAGCCTTCGACTAGCGGGAGGGCGCACAGATACGCAGTATTTT CASSLRLAGGRTDTQYF
TRBD2 TRBJ2-7 few TRBV6-5 TGTGCCAGCAGCCCCCTAGCGGTGGGCTCCTACGAGCAGTACTTC CASSPLAVGSYEQYF
TRBD2 TRBJ2-1 NA TRBV7-7 TGTGCTAGCAGCTTAGAGCCAGCGGGAGGTACCTACAATGAGCAGTTCTTC CASSLEPAGGTYNEQFF
NA TRBJ1-1 NA TRBV15 TGTGCCACCAGCCAGACAGGTGGATTTCGGGTGAACACTGAAGCTTTCTTT CATSQTGGFRVNTEAFF
TRBD1 TRBJ2-7 NA TRBV28 TGTGCCAGCAGTTTCCCAAAAGACAGGGGGTATGGCGGTCTAAGGGGTTACGAGCAGTACTTC CASSFPKDRGYGGLRGYEQYF
TRBD2 TRBJ2-1 NA TRBV7-3 TGTGCCAGCAGCTTTGGCGGGAGCTCCTACAATGAGCAGTTCTTC CASSFGGSSYNEQFF
NA TRBJ2-1 NA TRBV5-8 TGTGCCAGCAGCTTGGAGGGGGTTTCGGTCATGTACAATGAGCAGTTCTTC CASSLEGVSVMYNEQFF
NA TRBJ1-1 NA TRBV7-3 TGTGCCAGCAGCCCGGGGGGAGCGGGTGAAGCTTTCTTT CASSPGGAGEAFF
NA TRBJ2-2 once TRBV29-1 TGCAGCGTTGACAGTGGCTCGGGTTACACCGGGGAGCTGTTTTTT CSVDSGSGYTGELFF
NA TRBJ2-5 NA TRBV10-3 TGTGCCATCAGTGCCGGCGGGCAGGCGGAAGAGACCCAGTACTTC CAISAGGQAEETQYF
NA TRBJ2-3 NA TRBV2 TGTGCCAGCAGTGAACGTCCTCGGGGGACAGATACGCAGTATTTT CASSERPRGTDTQYF
NA TRBJ2-7 once TRBV28 TGTGCCACTACGGGAAATTCCTACGAGCAGTACTTC CATTGNSYEQYF
TRBD2 TRBJ2-7 NA TRBV4-1 TGCGCCAGCAGCCAAGATTGGGGACTAGCTTTTTACGAGCAGTACTTC CASSQDWGLAFYEQYF
NA TRBJ2-4 NA TRBV7-2 TGTGCCAGCAGCTTAGAAGGGGGTTTCGCAAACATTCAGTACTTC CASSLEGGFANIQYF
NA TRBJ2-5 NA TRBV6-5 TGTGCCAGCACGAGCGGGGAGACCCAGTACTTC CASTSGETQYF
NA TRBJ2-1 NA TRBV9 TGTGCCAGCAGCGTGGGCCTACTAGTCTCCTACAATGAGCAGTTCTTC CASSVGLLVSYNEQFF
TRBD2 TRBJ2-7 NA TRBV6-5 TGTGCCAGCAGGCGTCCGGGACTAGCGGAGGGACAGTACTTC CASRRPGLAEGQYF
TRBD1 TRBJ2-1 NA TRBV9 TGTGCCAGCAGCGGGACAGGCCGGGGCAATGAGCAGTTCTTC CASSGTGRGNEQFF
TRBD1 TRBJ1-5 NA TRBV2 TGTGCCAGCAGTGGGGACAGGGGGCTGGATAGCAATCAGCCCCAGCATTTT CASSGDRGLDSNQPQHF
TRBD1 TRBJ1-2 once TRBV4-1 TGCGCCAGCAGCCGGCCGGACAGGGTGAACTATGGCTACACCTTC CASSRPDRVNYGYTF
NA TRBJ1-2 NA TRBV5-4 TGTGCCAGCAGCTGGGGCGGTTCTAACTATGGCTACACCTTC CASSWGGSNYGYTF